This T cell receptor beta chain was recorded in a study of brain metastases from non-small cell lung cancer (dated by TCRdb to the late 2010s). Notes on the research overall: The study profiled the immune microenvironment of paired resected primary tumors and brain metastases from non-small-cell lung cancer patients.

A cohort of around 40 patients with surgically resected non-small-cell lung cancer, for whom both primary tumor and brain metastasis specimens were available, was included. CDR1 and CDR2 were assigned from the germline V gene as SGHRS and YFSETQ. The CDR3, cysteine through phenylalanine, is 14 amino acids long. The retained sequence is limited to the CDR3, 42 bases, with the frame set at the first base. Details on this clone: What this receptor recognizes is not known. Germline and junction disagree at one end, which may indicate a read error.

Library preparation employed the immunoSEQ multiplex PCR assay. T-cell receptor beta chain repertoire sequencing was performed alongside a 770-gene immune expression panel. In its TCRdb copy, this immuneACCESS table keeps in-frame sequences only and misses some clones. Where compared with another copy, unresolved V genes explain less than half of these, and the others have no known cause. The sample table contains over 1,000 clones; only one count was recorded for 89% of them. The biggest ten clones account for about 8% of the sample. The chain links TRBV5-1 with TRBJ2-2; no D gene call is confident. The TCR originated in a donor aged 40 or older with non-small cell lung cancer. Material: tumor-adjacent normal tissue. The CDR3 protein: CASRFGLNTGELFF. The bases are TGCGCCAGCCGCTTTGGTCTGAACACCGGGGAGCTGTTTTTT.